Listed here are 13 T cell receptor beta chains from one sample, sequenced in a study of T cell repertoires in cytomegalovirus infection. TCRdb fed the reads into MiXCR, producing one record per CDR3 protein. The sample records 350,000 to 550,000 distinct CDR3 sequences, roughly a third being singletons. The sequenced material came from PBMCs. These receptors were obtained from a human donor in good health (CMV status not recorded). Some clones in this sample may be carry-over from other donors' samples.

The chain combines TRBV5-1 with TRBJ1-2; TRBD1 might be the D (6 bases). The CDR3 spans 15 residues. Trimming left V 2 bases short and J 5 bases short, with 16 bases between. From germline, CDR1 is SGHRS and CDR2 YFSETQ. The CDR3 here is CASSLGQSLFYGYTF. The CDR3 DNA sequence: TGCGCCAGCAGCTTAGGACAGTCTCTTTTTTATGGCTACACCTTC.

The rearrangement uses TRBV6-5 and TRBJ1-1; no clear D gene. The V end lost 0 bases, the J end lost 0 bases, and 8 bases lay between the germline ends. CDR1 is MNHEY, CDR2 SVGAGI, per germline. This CDR3 is 15 amino acids long. The CDR3 DNA follows: TGTGCCAGCAGTTACTCTGTGACCATGAACACTGAAGCTTTCTTT. Translating gives CASSYSVTMNTEAFF.

The chain carries TRBV19 and TRBJ2-2, with D possibly matching TRBD1 (5 bases). Between the trimmed V and J ends, which lost 6 bases and 0 bases, there was a span of 11 bases. This CDR3 contains 15 residues. Germline loops: CDR1 LNHDA, CDR2 SQIVND (reference sequence). The CDR3 bases are TGTGCCAGTAGCGCCAGGGTCACGAACACCGGGGAGCTGTTTTTT. Amino acid sequence: CASSARVTNTGELFF.

Only a few counts were recorded for this clonotype. J is TRBJ1-2 and V is TRBV5-4; D may be TRBD1 (6 bases). Germline CDR1 SGHNT, CDR2 YYREEE (reference sequence). The CDR3 is 14 residues long. Trimming took 4 bases from V and 8 from J, leaving 18 bases between them. The CDR3: CASSVRGESVGYTF. The CDR3 DNA reads TGTGCCAGCAGCGTTAGGGGGGAGTCGGTCGGCTACACCTTC.

The chain joins TRBV7-3 to TRBJ2-7; D might be TRBD2 (5 bases). The CDR3 runs to 13 residues. V shed 6 bases and J shed 7 bases, with 16 bases lying between them. CDR1 SGHTA and CDR2 FQGTGA come from the germline V gene. The CDR3 nucleotides are TGTGCCAGCAGTCCCGGGCCTCGCGGGGAGCAGTACTTC. As protein: CASSPGPRGEQYF. Full variable domain (rest looked up from reference TRBV7-3 and TRBJ2-7): GAGVSQTPSNKVTEKGKYVELRCDPISGHTALYWYRQSLGQGPEFLIYFQGTGAADDSGLPNDRFFAVRPEGSVSTLKIQRTERGDSAVYLCASSPGPRGEQYFGPGTRLTVT.

This clonotype was detected many times. The V call is TRBV7-2, the J call TRBJ1-2; TRBD1 matches at 9 bases. Germline V gene lookup returns CDR1 SGHTA and CDR2 FQGNSA. V shed 2 bases, J shed 7 bases, and the junction held 14 bases outside the gene matches. The CDR3 runs 17 residues. CDR3 residues: CASSLYTGGALLGGYTF. As DNA, the CDR3 is TGTGCCAGCAGCTTATACACAGGGGGCGCGTTGTTAGGTGGCTACACCTTC.

Ten or more counts support this clonotype. This chain links TRBV7-2 with TRBJ1-4, with TRBD1 matching 10 bases. Germline CDR1 reads SGHTA; CDR2 reads FQGNSA. The length of the CDR3 is 14 residues. J was trimmed by 8 bases and V by 6 bases; bases with no gene match: 6. CDR3 region: CASSQDRGGEKLFF. CDR3 sequence (DNA): TGTGCCAGCAGTCAGGACAGGGGGGGGGAAAAACTGTTTTTT.

This clonotype was counted between two and nine times. V is TRBV28 and J is TRBJ1-5, with 7 bases matching TRBD1. The V segment lost 6 bases and the J segment 3 bases; nucleotides outside the gene matches: 5. CDR1 and CDR2 (germline): MDHEN, SYDVKM. This CDR3 contains 14 residues. CDR3 sequence (DNA): TGTGCCAGCAGATCGACAGGGAACAATCAGCCCCAGCATTTT. It yields the protein CASRSTGNNQPQHF.

This clonotype was recorded a few times. The rearrangement joins TRBV12-3 or TRBV12-4 to TRBJ1-5; D gene unclear. V lost 6 bases and J lost 3, with 12 bases in between. This CDR3 spans 14 amino acids. The CDR3 reads CASRRAGFNQPQHF. In DNA, the CDR3 is TGTGCCAGCAGAAGGGCCGGCTTCAATCAGCCCCAGCATTTT.

This chain links TRBV9 with TRBJ1-3; possibly TRBD1 for D (6 bases). V was shortened by 0 bases and J by 3 bases, with 19 bases between the two germline ends. From germline, CDR1 is SGDLS and CDR2 YYNGEE. The CDR3 is 18 residues long. Here the CDR3 reads CASSVGRGQVRLGNTIYF. The CDR3 DNA reads as TGTGCCAGCAGCGTAGGCAGGGGCCAGGTCCGGCTTGGAAACACCATATATTTT.

This clonotype was seen a handful of times. The chain combines TRBV7-2 with TRBJ1-1; 7 bases line up with TRBD1. The CDR3 totals 16 residues. The germline V gene encodes CDR1 SGHTA and CDR2 FQGNSA. The ends lost 5 bases at V and 0 bases at J; junction bases unmatched: 9. The CDR3 nucleotides are TGTGCCAGCAGCCCCCAGGGACAGCTTATGAACACTGAAGCTTTCTTT. Encoded protein: CASSPQGQLMNTEAFF.

In DNA form, the CDR3 reads TGTGCCAGCAGCTTCCGGGACGGGCTTGAAGCTTTCTTT. It yields the protein CASSFRDGLEAFF. The rearrangement links TRBV7-8 to TRBJ1-1; TRBD1 might be the D (5 bases). The CDR3 is made up of 13 amino acids. Germline V gene lookup returns CDR1 SGHVS and CDR2 FQNEAQ. The V and J ends lost 3 bases and 7 bases respectively, with 12 bases between them.

The rearrangement links TRBV7-2 to TRBJ1-6; the match to TRBD1 covers 11 bases. With V trimmed by 4 bases and J by 9 bases, 11 bases remained unmatched. The CDR3 covers 17 residues. In germline, CDR1 is SGHTA, CDR2 FQGNSA. As DNA, the CDR3 is TGTGCCAGCAGCTCCGGACAGGGGGCTGGCCGGATTTCACCCCTCCACTTT. It translates to CASSSGQGAGRISPLHF.